The 15 T cell receptor beta chains given below trace back to one sample, sequenced in a study of T cell responses to AZD1222 COVID-19 vaccine (dated by TCRdb to the early 2020s). The time point label of this sample denotes: baseline before first vaccination. Library creation used the immunoSEQ multiplex PCR assay. TCRdb mirrors the immuneACCESS table, restricted to in-frame sequences. Some clones are absent from its copies; in checked studies, under half trace to an unresolved V gene, and the reason for the others is unknown. This sample is represented by about 130,000 clones; about nine tenths of them were singletons. Approximately 6.8% of the sample is held by the ten biggest clonotypes. Sequenced here: peripheral blood, sampled on day 0 of AZD1222 vaccination. Receptors originate from an adult in good health.

The chain recombines TRBV6-2 or TRBV6-3 with TRBJ1-1; possibly TRBD1 for D (6 bases). The CDR3 covers 14 residues. Germline V gives CDR1 MNHEY, CDR2 SVGEGT. The V end was cut by 5 bases, the J end by 3 bases, with 13 bases between. CDR3 bases: TGTGCCAGCAGTGGTACAGGGCGTTACACTGAAGCTTTCTTT. Translated: CASSGTGRYTEAFF.

The V gene is TRBV4-1, the J gene TRBJ1-2; D is possibly TRBD1 (5 bases). Germline values: CDR1 MGHRA, CDR2 YSYEKL. CDR3 length: 16 amino acids. Trimming took 3 bases from V and 5 from J, leaving 19 bases between them. The DNA of the CDR3 is TGCGCCAGCAGCCACCGGGGGACCGGGAAGTCATATGGCTACACCTTC. This sequence encodes CASSHRGTGKSYGYTF.

This chain joins TRBV6-5 and TRBJ1-2; D is uncertain. Germline CDR1 is MNHEY and CDR2 is SVGAGI. V was clipped by 10 bases and J by 8 bases, with 20 bases between them. The CDR3 runs to 13 residues. DNA for the CDR3: TGTGCCACGCGACGGGATACCACCTTGGGCTACACCTTC. Its translation: CATRRDTTLGYTF.

The table lists this clone with a count of one. The rearrangement joins TRBV19 to TRBJ1-5; TRBD1 aligns across 8 bases. Trimming removed 8 bases from V and 4 bases from J; junction bases left unmatched: 7. The germline V gene encodes CDR1 LNHDA and CDR2 SQIVND (reference sequence). This CDR3 region has 14 residues. The CDR3 DNA reads TGTGCCAGTTCTACAGGGGGGAGGAATCAGCCCCAGCATTTT. Translated: CASSTGGRNQPQHF.

The rearrangement uses TRBV30 and TRBJ1-5; D uncertain. The V gene's germline CDR1 is GTSNPN and CDR2 SVGIG (reference sequence). This CDR3 is built from 13 residues. Deletions cut 3 bases from V and 7 bases from J, with 13 bases between. The CDR3 reads CAWSADEVQPQHF. CDR3 nucleotide sequence: TGTGCCTGGAGCGCGGATGAGGTCCAGCCCCAGCATTTT.

The CDR3 bases are TGTGCCAGCAGCCACATATCTGGGAACGAGCAGTACTTC. This encodes CASSHISGNEQYF. The rearrangement links TRBV3-1 (or the pseudogene TRBV3-2) to TRBJ2-7; no definite D call. Per the germline V gene, CDR1 is LGHDT and CDR2 is YNNKEL (reference sequence). Trimming cost V 3 bases and J 5 bases, with 11 bases left between them. The CDR3 loop spans 13 amino acids.

This sequence joins TRBV20-1 and TRBJ1-2; D is undetermined. Germline CDR1 is DFQATT and CDR2 is SNEGSKA (reference sequence). CDR3 length: 11 amino acids. V was clipped by 3 bases and J by 1 base, with 3 bases between them. The CDR3 coding sequence is TGCAGTGCTAGGGATAACTATGGCTACACCTTC. Translation gives CSARDNYGYTF.

This clone was found once. The rearrangement joins TRBV6-5 to TRBJ2-5; D not resolved. Germline V gene sequence: CDR1 MNHEY, CDR2 SVGAGI. CDR3 size: 15 residues. V was trimmed by 6 bases and J by 2 bases, leaving 16 bases between them. The CDR3 is CASSRLSRLQETQYF. CDR3 sequence (DNA): TGTGCCAGCAGCAGACTCTCAAGATTACAAGAGACCCAGTACTTC.

The J gene is TRBJ2-7, the V gene TRBV5-4; no clear D. The CDR3 runs 13 residues. Germline V gene data show CDR1 as SGHNT and CDR2 as YYREEE (reference sequence). V lost 1 base and J lost 2, with 7 bases in between. The CDR3 region is CASSLTQPYEQYF. The CDR3 nucleotides read TGTGCCAGCAGCTTGACACAGCCCTACGAGCAGTACTTC.

V is TRBV30 and J is TRBJ1-2; the D is unclear. CDR3 length: 14 residues. V was clipped by 7 bases and J by 2 bases, with 17 bases between them. CDR1 and CDR2 from the germline V gene are GTSNPN and SVGIG (reference sequence). The DNA for the CDR3 is TGTGCCTCTACAGCTCACATAATAAACTATGGCTACACCTTC. Translating gives CASTAHIINYGYTF.

This chain joins TRBV5-1 and TRBJ1-2, with a possible D match to TRBD1 (5 bases). The CDR3 is 14 amino acids. V lost 1 base and J 8 bases, leaving 15 bases between the germline ends. The germline V gene has CDR1 SGHRS and CDR2 YFSETQ. The CDR3 nucleotides are TGCGCCAGCAGCTTGACTTCAGGGAACGTCGGCTACACCTTC. This translates into CASSLTSGNVGYTF. The full variable domain, completed using reference TRBV5-1 and TRBJ1-2, is KAGVTQTPRYLIKTRGQQVTLSCSPISGHRSVSWYQQTPGQGLQFLFEYFSETQRNKGNFPGRFSGRQFSNSRSEMNVSTLELGDSALYLCASSLTSGNVGYTFGSGTRLTVV.

The rearrangement links TRBV4-2 to TRBJ1-2; tentatively, D is TRBD1 (6 bases). The CDR3 extends over 14 amino acids. V lost 0 bases, J lost 7 bases, and 12 bases lay in between. From germline, CDR1 is LGHNA and CDR2 YNFKEQ. Here the CDR3 DNA reads TGTGCCAGCAGCCAAGAAGGGGGAACCGGTGGCTACACCTTC. As protein: CASSQEGGTGGYTF.

The gene calls are TRBV7-3 and TRBJ1-1, with D unclear. CDR3 size: 14 residues. Germline lookup yields CDR1 SGHTA and CDR2 FQGTGA. V was trimmed by 4 bases and J by 1 base, leaving 10 bases between them. CDR3 region: CASSSFGANTEAFF. CDR3 in DNA: TGTGCCAGCAGCTCCTTCGGCGCGAACACTGAAGCTTTCTTT.

The J gene is TRBJ1-2, the V gene TRBV5-4; 9 bases are a match to TRBD1. J was trimmed by 4 bases and V by 4 bases; bases with no gene match: 5. Germline-derived CDR1 and CDR2 are SGHNT and YYREEE (reference sequence). This CDR3 spans 14 amino acids. The CDR3 here is CASSLDRGTYGYTF. For the CDR3, the DNA is TGTGCCAGCAGCCTTGACAGGGGGACCTATGGCTACACCTTC.

The V gene is TRBV7-2, the J gene TRBJ1-4, with 7 positions matching TRBD1. The CDR3 is made up of 14 amino acids. The germline V gene encodes CDR1 SGHTA and CDR2 FQGNSA. V trimming: 5 bases; J trimming: 8 bases; junction bases outside the gene matches: 8. The CDR3 is CASSRNRGGEKLFF. CDR3 DNA sequence: TGTGCCAGCAGCCGTAACAGGGGCGGAGAAAAACTGTTTTTT.